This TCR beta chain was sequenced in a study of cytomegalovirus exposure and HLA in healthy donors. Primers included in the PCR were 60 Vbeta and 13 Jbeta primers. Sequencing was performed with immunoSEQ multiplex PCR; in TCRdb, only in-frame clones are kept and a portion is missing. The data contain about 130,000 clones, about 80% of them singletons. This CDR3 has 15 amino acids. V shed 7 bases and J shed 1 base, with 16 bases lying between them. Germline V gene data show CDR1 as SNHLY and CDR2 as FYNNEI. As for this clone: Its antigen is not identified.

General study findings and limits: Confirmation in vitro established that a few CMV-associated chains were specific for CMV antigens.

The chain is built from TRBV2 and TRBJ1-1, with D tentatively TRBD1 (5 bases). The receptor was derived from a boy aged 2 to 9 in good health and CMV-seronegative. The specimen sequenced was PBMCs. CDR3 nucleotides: TGTGCCAGCACCAGCTTGCAGGGCCAGAACACTGAAGCTTTCTTT. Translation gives CASTSLQGQNTEAFF.